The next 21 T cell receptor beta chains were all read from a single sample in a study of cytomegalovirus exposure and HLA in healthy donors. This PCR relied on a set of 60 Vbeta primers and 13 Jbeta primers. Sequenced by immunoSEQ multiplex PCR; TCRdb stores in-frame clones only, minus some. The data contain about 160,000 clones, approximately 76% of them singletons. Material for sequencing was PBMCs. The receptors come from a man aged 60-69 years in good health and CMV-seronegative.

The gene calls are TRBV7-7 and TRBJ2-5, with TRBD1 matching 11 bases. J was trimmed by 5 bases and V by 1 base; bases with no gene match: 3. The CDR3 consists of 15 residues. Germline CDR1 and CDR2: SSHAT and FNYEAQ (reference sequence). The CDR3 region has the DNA TGTGCCAGCAGCTTAGTAGGACAGGGGGCGGAGACCCAGTACTTC. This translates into CASSLVGQGAETQYF.

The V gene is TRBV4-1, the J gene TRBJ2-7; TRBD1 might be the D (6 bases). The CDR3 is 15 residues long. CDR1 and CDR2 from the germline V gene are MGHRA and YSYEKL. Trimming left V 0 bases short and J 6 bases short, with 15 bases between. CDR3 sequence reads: CASSQDRQAYTEQYF. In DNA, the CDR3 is TGCGCCAGCAGCCAAGATCGACAGGCTTATACCGAGCAGTACTTC.

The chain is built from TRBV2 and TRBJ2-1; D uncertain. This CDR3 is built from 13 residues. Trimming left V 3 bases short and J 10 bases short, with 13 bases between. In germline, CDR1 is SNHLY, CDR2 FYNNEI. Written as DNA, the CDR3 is TGTGCCAGCAGTGATGGTCTATCCTGGGAGCAGTTCTTC. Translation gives CASSDGLSWEQFF.

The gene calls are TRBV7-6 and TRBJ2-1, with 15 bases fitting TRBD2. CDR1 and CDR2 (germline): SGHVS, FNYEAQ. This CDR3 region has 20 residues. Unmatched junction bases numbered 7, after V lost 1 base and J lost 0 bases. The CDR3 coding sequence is TGTGCCAGCAGCTTAGAGTTTGGGACTAGCGGGAGGAGCTCCTACAATGAGCAGTTCTTC. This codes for CASSLEFGTSGRSSYNEQFF.

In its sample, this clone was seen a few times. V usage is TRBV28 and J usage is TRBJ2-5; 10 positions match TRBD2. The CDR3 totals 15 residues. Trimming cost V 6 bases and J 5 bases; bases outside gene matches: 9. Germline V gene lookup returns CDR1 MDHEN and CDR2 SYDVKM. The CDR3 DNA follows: TGTGCCAGCAGCCCGCCGGGACTAGCGTACGAGACCCAGTACTTC. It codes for CASSPPGLAYETQYF.

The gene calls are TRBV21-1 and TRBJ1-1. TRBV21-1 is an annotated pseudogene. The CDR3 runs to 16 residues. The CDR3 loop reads CASSAERKRMNTEAFF. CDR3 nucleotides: TGTGCCAGCAGCGCGGAAAGGAAGCGCATGAACACTGAAGCTTTCTTT.

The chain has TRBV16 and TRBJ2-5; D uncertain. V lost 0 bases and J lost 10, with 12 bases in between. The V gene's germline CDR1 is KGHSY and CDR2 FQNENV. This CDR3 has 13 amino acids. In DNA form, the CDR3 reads TGTGCCAGCAGCCAATCTTTACATTTCGACCAGTACTTC. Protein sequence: CASSQSLHFDQYF.

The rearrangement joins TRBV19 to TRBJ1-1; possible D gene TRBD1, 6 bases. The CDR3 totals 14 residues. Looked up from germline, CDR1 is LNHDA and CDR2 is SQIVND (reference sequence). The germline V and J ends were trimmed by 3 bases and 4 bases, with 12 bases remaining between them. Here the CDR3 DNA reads TGTGCCAGTAGTATGGCAACAGGGCGCACTGAAGCTTTCTTT. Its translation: CASSMATGRTEAFF.

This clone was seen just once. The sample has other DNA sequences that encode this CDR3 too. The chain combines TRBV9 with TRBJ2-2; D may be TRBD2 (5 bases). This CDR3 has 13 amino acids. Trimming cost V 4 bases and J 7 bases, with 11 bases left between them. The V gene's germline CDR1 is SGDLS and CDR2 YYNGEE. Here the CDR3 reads CASSSRRIGELFF. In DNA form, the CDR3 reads TGTGCCAGCAGCTCGCGGAGGATCGGGGAGCTGTTTTTT. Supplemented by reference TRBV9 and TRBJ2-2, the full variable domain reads DSGVTQTPKHLITATGQRVTLRCSPRSGDLSVYWYQQSLDQGLQFLIQYYNGEERAKGNILERFSAQQFPDLHSELNLSSLELGDSALYFCASSSRRIGELFFGEGSRLTVL.

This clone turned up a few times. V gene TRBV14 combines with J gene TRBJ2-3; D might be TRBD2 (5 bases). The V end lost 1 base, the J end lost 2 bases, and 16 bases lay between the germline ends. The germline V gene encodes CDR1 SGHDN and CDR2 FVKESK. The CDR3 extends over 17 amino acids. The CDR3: CASSQGRRADLTDTQYF. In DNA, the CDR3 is TGTGCCAGCAGCCAAGGCAGGCGAGCGGACCTCACAGATACGCAGTATTTT.

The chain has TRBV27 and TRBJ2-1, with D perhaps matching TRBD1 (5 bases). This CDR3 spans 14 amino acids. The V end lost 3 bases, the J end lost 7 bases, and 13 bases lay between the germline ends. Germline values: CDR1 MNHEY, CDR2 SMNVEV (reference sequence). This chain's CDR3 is CASSFSGFINEQFF. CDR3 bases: TGTGCCAGCAGTTTTTCAGGGTTTATTAATGAGCAGTTCTTC.

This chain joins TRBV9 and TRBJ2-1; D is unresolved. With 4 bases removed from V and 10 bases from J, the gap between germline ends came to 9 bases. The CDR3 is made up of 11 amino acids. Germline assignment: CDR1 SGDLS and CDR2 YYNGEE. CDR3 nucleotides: TGTGCCAGCAGCCAGGAACGGGAGCAGTTCTTC. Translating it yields CASSQEREQFF. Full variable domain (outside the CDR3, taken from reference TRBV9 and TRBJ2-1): DSGVTQTPKHLITATGQRVTLRCSPRSGDLSVYWYQQSLDQGLQFLIQYYNGEERAKGNILERFSAQQFPDLHSELNLSSLELGDSALYFCASSQEREQFFGPGTRLTVL.

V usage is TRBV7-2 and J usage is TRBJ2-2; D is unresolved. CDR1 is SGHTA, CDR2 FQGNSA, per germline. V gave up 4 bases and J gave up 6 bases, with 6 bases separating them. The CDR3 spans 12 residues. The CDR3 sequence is CASSSEAGELFF. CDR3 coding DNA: TGTGCCAGCAGCTCAGAGGCCGGGGAGCTGTTTTTT.

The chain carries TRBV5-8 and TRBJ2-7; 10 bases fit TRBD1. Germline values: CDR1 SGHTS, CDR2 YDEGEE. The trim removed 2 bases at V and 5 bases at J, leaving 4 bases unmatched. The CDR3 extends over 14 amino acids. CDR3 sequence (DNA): TGTGCCAGCAGCTTTGGACAGGGGGTGGACGAGCAGTACTTC. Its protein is CASSFGQGVDEQYF.

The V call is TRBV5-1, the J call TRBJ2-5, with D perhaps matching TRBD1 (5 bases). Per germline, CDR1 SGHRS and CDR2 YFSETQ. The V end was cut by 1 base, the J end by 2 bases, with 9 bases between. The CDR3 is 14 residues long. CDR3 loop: CASSLPGQQETQYF. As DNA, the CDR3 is TGCGCCAGCAGCTTGCCCGGACAACAAGAGACCCAGTACTTC.

CDR3 amino acids: CASSPGSGGDNEQFF. The CDR3 nucleotides read TGTGCCAGCAGCCCGGGGAGCGGGGGGGACAATGAGCAGTTCTTC. This sequence joins TRBV9 and TRBJ2-1; 10 bases line up with TRBD2. The ends lost 4 bases at V and 5 bases at J; junction bases unmatched: 6. The CDR3 covers 15 residues. Germline V CDR1 and CDR2: SGDLS, YYNGEE. The full variable domain, completed using reference TRBV9 and TRBJ2-1, is DSGVTQTPKHLITATGQRVTLRCSPRSGDLSVYWYQQSLDQGLQFLIQYYNGEERAKGNILERFSAQQFPDLHSELNLSSLELGDSALYFCASSPGSGGDNEQFFGPGTRLTVL.

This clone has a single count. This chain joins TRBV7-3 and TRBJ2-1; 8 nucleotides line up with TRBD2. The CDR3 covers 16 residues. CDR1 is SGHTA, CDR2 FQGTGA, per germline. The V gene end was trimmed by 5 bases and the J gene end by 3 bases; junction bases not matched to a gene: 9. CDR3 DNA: TGTGCCAGCAGCATCGTAGCGGGGTTTAACTACAATGAGCAGTTCTTC. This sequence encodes CASSIVAGFNYNEQFF.

Here the CDR3 DNA reads TGCGCCAGCAGCCAAGATGCGAGCTCTGGAAACACCATATATTTT. It codes for CASSQDASSGNTIYF. The chain has TRBV4-3 and TRBJ1-3; D unclear. Germline values: CDR1 LGHNA, CDR2 YSLEER. Trimming took off 0 bases at V and 0 bases at J, with 6 bases between the two ends. The CDR3 extends over 15 amino acids.

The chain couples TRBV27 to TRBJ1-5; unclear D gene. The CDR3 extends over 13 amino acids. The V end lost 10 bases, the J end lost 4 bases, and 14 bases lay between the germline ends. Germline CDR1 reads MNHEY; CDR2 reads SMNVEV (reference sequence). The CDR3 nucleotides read TGTGCCACCTCTAAGAGCTTGAATCAGCCCCAGCATTTT. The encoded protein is CATSKSLNQPQHF.

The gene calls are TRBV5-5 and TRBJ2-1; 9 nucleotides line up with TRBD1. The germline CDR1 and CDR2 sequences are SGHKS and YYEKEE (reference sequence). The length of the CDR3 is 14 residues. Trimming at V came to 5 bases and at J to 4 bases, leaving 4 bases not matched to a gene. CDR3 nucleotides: TGTGCCAGCAGGACAGGACAGGGGTACAATGAGCAGTTCTTC. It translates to CASRTGQGYNEQFF.

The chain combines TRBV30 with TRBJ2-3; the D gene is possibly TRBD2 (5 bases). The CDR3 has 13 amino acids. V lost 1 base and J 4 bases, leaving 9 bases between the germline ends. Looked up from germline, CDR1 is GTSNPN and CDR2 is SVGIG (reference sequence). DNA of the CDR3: TGTGCCTGGAGTGGTGGGAGCGCAGATACGCAGTATTTT. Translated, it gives CAWSGGSADTQYF.